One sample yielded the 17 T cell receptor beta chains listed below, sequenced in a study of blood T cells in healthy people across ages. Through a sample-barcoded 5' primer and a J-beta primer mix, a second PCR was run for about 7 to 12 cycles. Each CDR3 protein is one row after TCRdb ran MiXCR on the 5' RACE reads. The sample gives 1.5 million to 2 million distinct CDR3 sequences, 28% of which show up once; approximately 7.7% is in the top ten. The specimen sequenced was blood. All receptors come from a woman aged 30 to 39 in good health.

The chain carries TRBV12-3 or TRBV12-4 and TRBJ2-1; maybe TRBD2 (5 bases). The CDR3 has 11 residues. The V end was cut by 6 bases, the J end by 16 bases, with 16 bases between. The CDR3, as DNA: TGTGCCAGCAGCTCCGGGATGTCCCCCTTCTTC. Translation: CASSSGMSPFF.

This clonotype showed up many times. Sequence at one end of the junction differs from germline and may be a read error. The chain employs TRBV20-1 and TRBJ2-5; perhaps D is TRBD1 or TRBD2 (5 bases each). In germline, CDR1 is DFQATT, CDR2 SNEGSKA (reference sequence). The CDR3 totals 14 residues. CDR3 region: CSARASPWGETQYF. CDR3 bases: TGCAGTGCGAGAGCGTCCCCCTGGGGGGAGACCCAGTACTTC.

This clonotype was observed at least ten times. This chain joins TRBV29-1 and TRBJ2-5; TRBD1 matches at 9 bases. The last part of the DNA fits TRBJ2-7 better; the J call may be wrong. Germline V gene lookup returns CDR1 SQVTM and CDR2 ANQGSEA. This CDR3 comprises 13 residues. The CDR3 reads CSVGSGQGTEQYF. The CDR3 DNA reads TGCAGCGTTGGAAGTGGACAGGGGACCGAGCAGTACTTC.

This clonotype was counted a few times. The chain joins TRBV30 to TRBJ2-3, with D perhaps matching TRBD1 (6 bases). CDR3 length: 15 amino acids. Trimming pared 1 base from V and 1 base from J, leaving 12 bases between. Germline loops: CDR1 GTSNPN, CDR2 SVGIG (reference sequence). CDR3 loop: CAWSGVGGRTDTQYF. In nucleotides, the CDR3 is TGTGCCTGGAGTGGCGTTGGGGGCCGCACAGATACGCAGTATTTT.

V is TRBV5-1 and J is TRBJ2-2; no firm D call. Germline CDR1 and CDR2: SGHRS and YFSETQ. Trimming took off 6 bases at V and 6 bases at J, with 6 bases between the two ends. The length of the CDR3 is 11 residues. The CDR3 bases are TGCGCCAGCACCTCCGCCGGGGAGCTGTTTTTT. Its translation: CASTSAGELFF.

CDR3 in amino acids: CASSSTRPPGTQYF. In nucleotides, the CDR3 is TGTGCCAGCAGTTCGACCCGTCCTCCGGGGACCCAGTACTTC. V and J are TRBV6-2 or TRBV6-3 and TRBJ2-5; D is ambiguous. Deletions cut 4 bases from V and 7 bases from J, with 16 bases between. Germline V lookup: CDR1 MNHEY, CDR2 SVGEGT. CDR3 length: 14 amino acids.

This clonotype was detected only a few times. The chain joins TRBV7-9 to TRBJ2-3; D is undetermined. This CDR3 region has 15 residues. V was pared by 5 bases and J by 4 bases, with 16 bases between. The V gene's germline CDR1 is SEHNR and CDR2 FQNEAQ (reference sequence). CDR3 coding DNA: TGTGCCAGCAGCACATGGGCCCAACCCCCAGATACGCAGTATTTT. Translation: CASSTWAQPPDTQYF.

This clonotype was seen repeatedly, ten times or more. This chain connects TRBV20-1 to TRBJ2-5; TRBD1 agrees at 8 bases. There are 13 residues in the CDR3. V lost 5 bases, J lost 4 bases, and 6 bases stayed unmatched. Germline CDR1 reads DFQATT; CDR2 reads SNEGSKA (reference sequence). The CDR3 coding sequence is TGCAGTGCTCCGAAGACAGGGGTAGAGACCCAGTACTTC. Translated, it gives CSAPKTGVETQYF.

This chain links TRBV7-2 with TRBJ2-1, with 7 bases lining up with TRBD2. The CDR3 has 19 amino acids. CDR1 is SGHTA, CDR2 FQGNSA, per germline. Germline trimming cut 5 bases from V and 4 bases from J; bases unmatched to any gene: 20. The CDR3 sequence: CASSPPERVSSGRYNEQFF. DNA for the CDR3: TGTGCCAGCAGCCCCCCCGAAAGAGTTTCTAGCGGACGGTACAATGAGCAGTTCTTC. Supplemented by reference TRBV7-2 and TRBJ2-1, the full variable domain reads GAGVSQSPSNKVTEKGKDVELRCDPISGHTALYWYRQSLGQGLEFLIYFQGNSAPDKSGLPSDRFSAERTGGSVSTLTIQRTQQEDSAVYLCASSPPERVSSGRYNEQFFGPGTRLTVL.

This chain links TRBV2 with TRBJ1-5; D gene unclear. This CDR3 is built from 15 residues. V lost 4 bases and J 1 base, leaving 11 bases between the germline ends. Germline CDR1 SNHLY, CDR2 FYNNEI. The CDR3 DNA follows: TGTGCCAGCAGTGTTTCGCAGAGCAGCAATCAGCCCCAGCATTTT. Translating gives CASSVSQSSNQPQHF.

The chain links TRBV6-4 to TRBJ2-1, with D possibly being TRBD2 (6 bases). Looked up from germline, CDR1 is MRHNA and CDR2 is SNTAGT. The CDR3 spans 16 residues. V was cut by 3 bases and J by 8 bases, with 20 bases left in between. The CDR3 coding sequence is TGTGCCAGCAGTGAAGGCGGGGCCGCCATCCGCGATGAGCAGTTCTTC. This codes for CASSEGGAAIRDEQFF.

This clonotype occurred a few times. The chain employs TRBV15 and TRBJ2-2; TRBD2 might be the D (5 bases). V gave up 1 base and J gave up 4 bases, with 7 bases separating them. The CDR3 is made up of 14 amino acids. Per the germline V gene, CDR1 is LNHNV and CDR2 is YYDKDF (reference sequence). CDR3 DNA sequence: TGTGCCACCAGCAGAGTTGCGGGCACCGGGGAGCTGTTTTTT. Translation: CATSRVAGTGELFF.

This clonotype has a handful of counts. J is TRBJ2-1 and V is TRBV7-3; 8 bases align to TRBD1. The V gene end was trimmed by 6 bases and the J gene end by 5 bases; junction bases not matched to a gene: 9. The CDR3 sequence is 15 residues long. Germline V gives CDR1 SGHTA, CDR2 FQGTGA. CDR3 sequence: CASRATGGLDNEQFF. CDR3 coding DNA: TGTGCCAGCAGGGCAACAGGGGGGTTGGACAATGAGCAGTTCTTC.

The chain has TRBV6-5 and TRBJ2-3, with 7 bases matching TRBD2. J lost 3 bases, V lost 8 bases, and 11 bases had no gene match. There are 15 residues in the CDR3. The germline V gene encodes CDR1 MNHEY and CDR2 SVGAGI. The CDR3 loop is CASGGGGRETDTQYF. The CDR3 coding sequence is TGTGCCAGCGGGGGGGGAGGTAGGGAGACAGATACGCAGTATTTT.

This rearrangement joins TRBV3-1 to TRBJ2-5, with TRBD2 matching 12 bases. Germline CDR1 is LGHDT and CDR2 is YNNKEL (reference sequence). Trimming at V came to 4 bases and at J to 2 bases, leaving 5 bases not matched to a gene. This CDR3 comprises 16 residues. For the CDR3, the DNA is TGTGCCAGCAGCCCATCTAGCGGGGGGGTGCAAGAGACCCAGTACTTC. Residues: CASSPSSGGVQETQYF.

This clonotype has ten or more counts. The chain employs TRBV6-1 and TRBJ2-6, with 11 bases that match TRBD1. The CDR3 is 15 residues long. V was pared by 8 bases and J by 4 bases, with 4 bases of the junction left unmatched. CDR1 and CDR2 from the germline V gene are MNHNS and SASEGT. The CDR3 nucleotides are TGTGCCAGCCGGACAGGGGGCTCGGGGGCCAACGTCCTGACTTTC. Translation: CASRTGGSGANVLTF.

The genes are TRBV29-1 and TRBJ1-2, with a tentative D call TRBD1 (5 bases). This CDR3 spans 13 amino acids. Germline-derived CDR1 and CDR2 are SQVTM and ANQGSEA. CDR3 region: CGAPGNTNYGYTF. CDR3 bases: TGCGGCGCCCCAGGGAACACTAACTATGGCTACACCTTC.